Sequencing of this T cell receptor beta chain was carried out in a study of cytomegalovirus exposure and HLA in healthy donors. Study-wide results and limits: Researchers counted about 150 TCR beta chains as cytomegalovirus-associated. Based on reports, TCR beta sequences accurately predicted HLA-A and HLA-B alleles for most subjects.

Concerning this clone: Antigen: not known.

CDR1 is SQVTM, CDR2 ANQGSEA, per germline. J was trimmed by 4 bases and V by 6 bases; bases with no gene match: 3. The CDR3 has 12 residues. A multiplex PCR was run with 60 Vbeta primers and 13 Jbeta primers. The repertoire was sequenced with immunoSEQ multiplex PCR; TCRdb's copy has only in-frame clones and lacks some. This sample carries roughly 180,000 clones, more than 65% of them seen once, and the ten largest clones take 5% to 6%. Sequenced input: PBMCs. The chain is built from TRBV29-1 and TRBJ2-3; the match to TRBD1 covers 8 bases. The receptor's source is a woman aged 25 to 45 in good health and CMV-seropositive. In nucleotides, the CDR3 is TGCAGCGTCCAGGGGGCGTCAGATACGCAGTATTTT. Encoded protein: CSVQGASDTQYF.